This T cell receptor beta chain was sequenced in a study of T cells in Graves' hyperthyroidism and ophthalmopathy. Whole-study findings and limits: The model made its ophthalmopathy prediction, and onset followed a median roughly six months later. Blood held most thyroid clonotypes expanded above 0.001 frequency.

This clonotype was found many times. Antigen unknown. Using RNA transcripts as the source, TCR beta CDR3 regions were amplified. TCR CDR3 regions were first amplified by RT-PCR with HTBI primers. One entry per CDR3 protein, called by TCRdb with MiXCR from the multiplex PCR reads. Of some 440,000 distinct CDR3 sequences in the sample, approximately 14% were seen once. The CDR3 extends over 14 amino acids. V trimming: 6 bases; J trimming: 5 bases; junction bases outside the gene matches: 6. Germline V gene sequence: CDR1 SQVTM, CDR2 ANQGSEA. Graves' hyperthyroidism without ophthalmopathy progression within 18 months was termed stable. Hyperthyroidism had been newly diagnosed in patients aged 18 to 65, and its duration was under 2 months.

The J gene is TRBJ2-7, the V gene TRBV29-1; 14 bases line up with TRBD2. The clonotype comes from a woman aged 18-30 years with Graves' hyperthyroidism. Sample: blood. The CDR3 here is CSVRLGLAGDEQYF. CDR3 sequence (DNA): TGCAGCGTCAGGCTGGGACTAGCGGGAGACGAGCAGTACTTC.